The rows below give T cell receptor beta chains drawn from one sample of a study of STAT5B mutations in CD4+ large granular lymphocyte leukemia. Profiling relied on immunoSEQ multiplex PCR, and the TCRdb table lists in-frame clones only, not all of them. The sample has about 34,000 clones; roughly 76% are singletons. The sequenced material came from CD4+ T cells from blood buffy coats. These receptors were obtained from a human donor in good health. The CDR3 runs from the conserved cysteine through the conserved F or W. D genes are given only for firm matches. Clone size is not always given. Where it is, it says once, few, many or a class for expanded clones.

size: -; V: TRBV6-4; J: TRBJ1-1; D: -; DNA: TGTGCCAGCAGTTTAGAGGGGGGGAGTACTGAAGCTTTCTTT; CDR3: CASSLEGGSTEAFF
size: -; V: TRBV11-2; J: TRBJ2-7; D: -; DNA: TGTGCCAGCAGCTTCAGGGGAACCGCCTACGAGCAGTACTTC; CDR3: CASSFRGTAYEQYF
size: -; V: TRBV6-1; J: TRBJ2-6; D: -; DNA: TGTGCCAGCAGCCCCGTATCTGGGGCCAACGTCCTGACTTTC; CDR3: CASSPVSGANVLTF
size: -; V: TRBV18; J: TRBJ2-1; D: -; DNA: TGTGCCAGCACAGGCTCTTCCTACAATGAGCAGTTCTTC; CDR3: CASTGSSYNEQFF
size: -; V: TRBV6-1; J: TRBJ2-1; D: TRBD1; DNA: TGTGCCAGCCTTAAGGCATACAGGGGAAGGGATGAGCAGTTCTTC; CDR3: CASLKAYRGRDEQFF
size: -; V: TRBV6-1; J: TRBJ2-7; D: TRBD1; DNA: TGTGCCAGCAGTGTCGGACAGGGGGCTATCTCCTACGAGCAGTACTTC; CDR3: CASSVGQGAISYEQYF
size: -; V: TRBV9; J: TRBJ2-7; D: TRBD2; DNA: TGTGCCAGCAGCGTAGCAGGACTAGCGAACGAGCAGTACTTC; CDR3: CASSVAGLANEQYF
size: -; V: TRBV6-5; J: TRBJ1-1; D: -; DNA: TGTGCCAGCAGTAGGGGGTTGGGTAACACTGAAGCTTTCTTT; CDR3: CASSRGLGNTEAFF
size: -; V: TRBV19; J: TRBJ2-3; D: -; DNA: TGTGCCAGTAGCCCTGGGCGGCAGAGGGCCCGTACGTATTTT; CDR3: CASSPGRQRARTYF
size: -; V: TRBV30; J: TRBJ2-3; D: -; DNA: TGTGCCTGGAGTGTGCGGCATAGCACAGATACGCAGTATTTT; CDR3: CAWSVRHSTDTQYF
size: -; V: TRBV5-1; J: TRBJ1-1; D: TRBD1; DNA: TGCGCCAGCAGAAGGGACAGCACTGAAGCTTTCTTT; CDR3: CASRRDSTEAFF
size: -; V: TRBV2; J: TRBJ1-1; D: -; DNA: TGTGCCAGCAGTGAATGGAGGAACACTGAAGCTTTCTTT; CDR3: CASSEWRNTEAFF
size: -; V: TRBV6-6; J: TRBJ2-1; D: -; DNA: TGTGCCATACGCGACCAGGTCGATGAGCAGTTCTTC; CDR3: CAIRDQVDEQFF
size: -; V: TRBV6-6; J: TRBJ2-3; D: -; DNA: TGTGCCAGCAGTCCTCAGCTGATCGGTGTAACAGATACGCAGTATTTT; CDR3: CASSPQLIGVTDTQYF
size: few; V: TRBV30; J: TRBJ1-6; D: -; DNA: TGTGCCTGGAGTGCTACGGGACGCCTAAACCCAAGGGCCCTCCACTTT; CDR3: CAWSATGRLNPRALHF
size: -; V: TRBV6-1; J: TRBJ1-1; D: TRBD1; DNA: TGTGCCAGCAGTGAGACAGGGGGCGGTGAAGCTTTCTTT; CDR3: CASSETGGGEAFF
size: -; V: TRBV6-1; J: TRBJ2-1; D: TRBD2; DNA: TGTGCCAGCAGACGCCCCACTAGCGGACCCCAGTTCTTC; CDR3: CASRRPTSGPQFF
size: -; V: TRBV11-3; J: TRBJ2-5; D: TRBD2; DNA: TGTGCCAGCGCGTGCCCGGGACTAGAAACGGGAGTGACCCAGTACTTC; CDR3: CASACPGLETGVTQYF
size: -; V: TRBV7-2; J: TRBJ1-2; D: TRBD1; DNA: TGTGCCAGCAGCATCGACAGGGTCGGCTACACCTTC; CDR3: CASSIDRVGYTF
size: -; V: TRBV7-9; J: TRBJ2-1; D: -; DNA: TGTGCCAGCAGCTTATGGCGGGACTACAATGAGCAGTTCTTC; CDR3: CASSLWRDYNEQFF
size: -; V: TRBV6-4; J: TRBJ2-1; D: -; DNA: TGTGCCAGCAGTGGGGACAACTACAATGAGCAGTTCTTC; CDR3: CASSGDNYNEQFF
size: -; V: TRBV6-5; J: TRBJ2-3; D: -; DNA: TGTGCCAGCAGGCGGACTTCTAGCACAGATACGCAGTATTTT; CDR3: CASRRTSSTDTQYF
size: -; V: TRBV10-3; J: TRBJ1-3; D: -; DNA: TGTGCCATCCGGGAAAGCTCTGGAAACACCATATATTTT; CDR3: CAIRESSGNTIYF